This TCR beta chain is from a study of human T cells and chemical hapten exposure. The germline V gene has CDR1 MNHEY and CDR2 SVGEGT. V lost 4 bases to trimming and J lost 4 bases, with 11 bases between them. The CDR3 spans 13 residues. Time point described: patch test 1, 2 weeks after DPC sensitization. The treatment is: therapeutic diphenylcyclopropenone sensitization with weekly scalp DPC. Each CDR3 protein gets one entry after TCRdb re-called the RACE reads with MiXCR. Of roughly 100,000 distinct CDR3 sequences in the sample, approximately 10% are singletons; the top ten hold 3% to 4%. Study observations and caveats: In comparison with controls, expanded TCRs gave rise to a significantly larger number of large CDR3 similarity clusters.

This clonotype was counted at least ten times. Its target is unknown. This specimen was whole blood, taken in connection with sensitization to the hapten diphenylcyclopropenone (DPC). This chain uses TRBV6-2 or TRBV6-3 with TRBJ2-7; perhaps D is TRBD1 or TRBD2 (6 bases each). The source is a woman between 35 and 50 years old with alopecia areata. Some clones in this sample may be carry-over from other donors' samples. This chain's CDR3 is CASSWGARYEQYF. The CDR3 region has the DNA TGTGCCAGCAGTTGGGGGGCTAGGTACGAGCAGTACTTC.